This entry lists 28 T cell receptor beta chains sequenced from one sample in a study of glioma-infiltrating T cells after dendritic cell vaccination. Assay: immunoSEQ multiplex PCR; the TCRdb copy retains only in-frame clones and omits some. The sample has around 73,000 clones; over 75% are singletons. This sample comprised blood, obtained before dendritic cell vaccination. These receptors originate from a human donor with glioblastoma.

This clone showed up just once. The V call is TRBV5-6, the J call TRBJ1-2; D not resolved. This CDR3 is 13 amino acids long. Germline assignment: CDR1 SGHDT and CDR2 YYEEEE. V lost 0 bases, J lost 7 bases, and 10 bases lay in between. The CDR3 spells CASSLAGIRGYTF. In DNA, the CDR3 is TGTGCCAGCAGCTTGGCCGGGATACGTGGCTACACCTTC.

The chain uses TRBV6-4 and TRBJ2-1, with a possible D match to TRBD2 (6 bases). Trimming took off 10 bases at V and 6 bases at J, with 13 bases between the two ends. The CDR3 has 12 amino acids. Germline lookup yields CDR1 MRHNA and CDR2 SNTAGT. The CDR3 DNA reads TGTGCCACCGGGCAGGGAGGCAATGAGCAGTTCTTC. This encodes CATGQGGNEQFF.

V and J are TRBV28 and TRBJ1-2; 7 bases align to TRBD1. V was clipped by 5 bases and J by 2 bases; unmatched bases: 2. Germline V CDR1 and CDR2: MDHEN, SYDVKM. The CDR3 sequence is 13 residues long. In nucleotides, the CDR3 is TGTGCCAGCAGTCTGGGACAGAACTATGGCTACACCTTC. Protein sequence: CASSLGQNYGYTF.

This clone has just one count. For the CDR3, the DNA is TGTGCCAGCAGTTATGGCAGTTGGGAGGCCGGGGAGCTGTTTTTT. Translated: CASSYGSWEAGELFF. The chain employs TRBV6-5 and TRBJ2-2; a possible D gene is TRBD2 (6 bases). Germline V CDR1 and CDR2: MNHEY, SVGAGI. This CDR3 spans 15 amino acids. V lost 3 bases and J 6 bases, leaving 14 bases between the germline ends.

This clone was observed once. The chain combines TRBV5-6 with TRBJ1-2, with 7 bases matching TRBD1. Losses at the gene ends were 4 bases for V and 4 bases for J; bases not matched to a gene: 16. Germline V gives CDR1 SGHDT, CDR2 YYEEEE. This CDR3 spans 17 amino acids. The CDR3 reads CASSKNDRASTIYGYTF. The CDR3 region has the DNA TGTGCCAGCAGCAAAAATGACAGGGCATCTACTATCTATGGCTACACCTTC.

The V call is TRBV11-3, the J call TRBJ1-1, with D possibly TRBD1 on 5 matching bases. CDR1 and CDR2 (germline): SGHNT, YENEEA. CDR3 size: 14 residues. Trimming took 2 bases from V and 2 from J, leaving 9 bases between them. This CDR3 reads CASSLYGGNTEAFF. The CDR3 DNA is TGTGCCAGCAGCTTATACGGGGGTAACACTGAAGCTTTCTTT.

As DNA, the CDR3 is TGTGCCAGCAGCACAGGAAACCCTAATGAAAAACTGTTTTTT. It translates to CASSTGNPNEKLFF. The chain joins TRBV2 to TRBJ1-4; D is possibly TRBD1 (5 bases). Germline assignment: CDR1 SNHLY and CDR2 FYNNEI. Trimming removed 6 bases from V and 3 bases from J, with 11 bases in between. CDR3 length: 14 residues.

The rearrangement uses TRBV7-6 and TRBJ2-7; TRBD1 matches at 11 bases. Germline loops: CDR1 SGHVS, CDR2 FNYEAQ. With 5 bases clipped from V and 8 bases from J, the junction kept 11 bases outside the gene matches. The CDR3 sequence is 15 residues long. This CDR3 reads CASSPPGTGGIKQYF. The CDR3 coding sequence is TGTGCCAGCAGCCCGCCCGGGACAGGGGGAATCAAGCAGTACTTC. Together with reference TRBV7-6 and TRBJ2-7, the CDR3 gives the full variable domain: GAGVSQSPRYKVTKRGQDVALRCDPISGHVSLYWYRQALGQGPEFLTYFNYEAQQDKSGLPNDRFSAERPEGSISTLTIQRTEQRDSAMYRCASSPPGTGGIKQYFGPGTRLTVT.

This chain connects TRBV4-1 to TRBJ1-4; D not certain. The CDR3 sequence is 14 residues long. The V gene's germline CDR1 is MGHRA and CDR2 YSYEKL. The germline V and J ends were trimmed by 0 bases and 7 bases, with 9 bases remaining between them. The CDR3 coding sequence is TGCGCCAGCAGCCAAGATGGCCCAGGTGAAAAACTGTTTTTT. Translated: CASSQDGPGEKLFF.

J is TRBJ1-4 and V is TRBV5-5, with D perhaps TRBD1 (6 bases). There are 15 residues in the CDR3. Germline CDR1 is SGHKS and CDR2 is YYEKEE (reference sequence). Trimming shortened V by 4 bases and J by 8 bases, and 18 bases separated the two germline ends. As DNA, the CDR3 is TGTGCCAGCAGCAAGGGGGGGTCGGTGATGGAAAAACTGTTTTTT. Translating it yields CASSKGGSVMEKLFF. Full variable domain (remainder filled in from reference TRBV5-5 and TRBJ1-4): DAGVTQSPTHLIKTRGQQVTLRCSPISGHKSVSWYQQVLGQGPQFIFQYYEKEERGRGNFPDRFSARQFPNYSSELNVNALLLGDSALYLCASSKGGSVMEKLFFGSGTQLSVL.

V gene TRBV5-1 combines with J gene TRBJ2-1; TRBD2 agrees at 12 bases. With V trimmed by 7 bases and J by 3 bases, 17 bases remained unmatched. Germline CDR1 is SGHRS and CDR2 is YFSETQ. The CDR3 has 19 residues. The CDR3 region has the DNA TGCGCCAGCGCCCACCCGGAAGCTAGCGGGGGGGGGATCTACAATGAGCAGTTCTTC. Translated, it gives CASAHPEASGGGIYNEQFF. Looking up the rest from reference TRBV5-1 and TRBJ2-1 gives the full variable domain: KAGVTQTPRYLIKTRGQQVTLSCSPISGHRSVSWYQQTPGQGLQFLFEYFSETQRNKGNFPGRFSGRQFSNSRSEMNVSTLELGDSALYLCASAHPEASGGGIYNEQFFGPGTRLTVL.

The J gene is TRBJ2-3, the V gene TRBV19; D possibly corresponds to TRBD2 (6 bases). Germline CDR1 reads LNHDA; CDR2 reads SQIVND (reference sequence). The CDR3 sequence is 15 residues long. V gave up 6 bases and J gave up 0 bases, with 13 bases separating them. As DNA, the CDR3 is TGTGCCAGTAGGGATCATAGCGGTAGCACAGATACGCAGTATTTT. The encoded protein is CASRDHSGSTDTQYF.

This clone has just one count. The chain carries TRBV23-1 and TRBJ2-2, with 9 bases identical to TRBD1. TRBV23-1 is identified as an open reading frame with a role that is uncertain. The CDR3 spans 18 residues. V dropped 3 bases and J dropped 3; count of bases not matched to a gene: 11. The DNA for the CDR3 is TGCGCCAGCAGTCACCAGACAGGGGGGCGGCGGTACACCGGGGAGCTGTTTTTT. It codes for CASSHQTGGRRYTGELFF.

The V call is TRBV7-9, the J call TRBJ2-4, with TRBD1 as a possible D gene (5 bases). This CDR3 region has 17 residues. V lost 2 bases, J lost 3 bases, and 17 bases lay in between. The germline gives CDR1 SEHNR, CDR2 FQNEAQ (reference sequence). CDR3 in DNA: TGTGCCAGCAGCTTATTGATCAGGGAATTGGGCAAAAACATTCAGTACTTC. Its protein is CASSLLIRELGKNIQYF.

The rearrangement joins TRBV15 to TRBJ2-5; the D gene is possibly TRBD1 (6 bases). V was cut by 0 bases and J by 4 bases, with 9 bases left in between. The CDR3 spans 14 residues. CDR1 LNHNV and CDR2 YYDKDF come from the germline V gene (reference sequence). The CDR3 DNA reads as TGTGCCACCAGCAGAGATAAGGGGGTAGAGACCCAGTACTTC. Translating it yields CATSRDKGVETQYF.

The chain is built from TRBV7-2 and TRBJ1-5, with unresolved D. Germline CDR1 reads SGHTA; CDR2 reads FQGNSA. This CDR3 comprises 11 residues. The CDR3 spells CLDGGGQPQHF. The CDR3 DNA reads as TGTCTTGATGGCGGAGGTCAGCCCCAGCATTTT.

The chain links TRBV4-1 to TRBJ1-4; D is perhaps TRBD1 (5 bases). The germline V gene has CDR1 MGHRA and CDR2 YSYEKL. V was shortened by 0 bases and J by 5 bases, with 10 bases between the two germline ends. This CDR3 spans 15 amino acids. DNA of the CDR3: TGCGCCAGCAGCCAAGATAGCAGGGTAAATGAAAAACTGTTTTTT. It yields the protein CASSQDSRVNEKLFF.

This clone was seen a few times. The CDR3, as DNA: TGTGCCAGTAGTATATACCCAGGGCAGCCGGAGACCCAGTACTTC. It yields the protein CASSIYPGQPETQYF. This chain connects TRBV19 to TRBJ2-5, with D tentatively TRBD1 (5 bases). The germline V gene has CDR1 LNHDA and CDR2 SQIVND (reference sequence). The CDR3 consists of 15 residues. Trimming pared 2 bases from V and 5 bases from J, leaving 15 bases between.

V and J are TRBV12-1 and TRBJ2-2; whether TRBD2, the table's D call, matches the DNA was not checked. TRBV12-1 is a pseudogene locus. The CDR3 is 23 amino acids. Here the CDR3 reads CASSFGEPRINRASGGKLGELFF. The DNA of the CDR3 is TGTGCCAGCAGCTTTGGAGAACCGAGGATCAACCGGGCTAGCGGGGGGAAATTAGGGGAGCTGTTTTTT.

The chain recombines TRBV2 with TRBJ1-1, with 7 positions matching TRBD1. The J segment lost 3 bases and the V segment lost 6 bases, leaving 7 bases of the junction unmatched. From germline, CDR1 is SNHLY and CDR2 FYNNEI. This CDR3 comprises 14 residues. CDR3 in amino acids: CASSSMTGYTEAFF. The CDR3 DNA reads TGTGCCAGCAGCTCTATGACAGGGTACACTGAAGCTTTCTTT. The complete variable domain, with remaining parts taken from reference TRBV2 and TRBJ1-1, reads EPEVTQTPSHQVTQMGQEVILRCVPISNHLYFYWYRQILGQKVEFLVSFYNNEISEKSEIFDDQFSVERPDGSNFTLKIRSTKLEDSAMYFCASSSMTGYTEAFFGQGTRLTVV.

This rearrangement joins TRBV28 to TRBJ1-5, with 8 bases matching TRBD1. The J segment lost 2 bases and the V segment lost 1 base, leaving 7 bases of the junction unmatched. This CDR3 has 17 amino acids. Germline V lookup: CDR1 MDHEN, CDR2 SYDVKM. CDR3 protein: CASSLLQGADGNQPQHF. CDR3 nucleotide sequence: TGTGCCAGCAGTTTATTGCAGGGGGCGGACGGCAATCAGCCCCAGCATTTT.

The chain has TRBV18 and TRBJ2-5; unclear D gene. The CDR3 is 13 residues long. Germline CDR1 is KGHSH and CDR2 is LQKENI. With 0 bases removed from V and 5 bases from J, the gap between germline ends came to 7 bases. CDR3 nucleotide sequence: TGTGCCAGCTCACCACCTCAGAGGGAGACCCAGTACTTC. Translated: CASSPPQRETQYF.

This clone was recorded once. The chain is built from TRBV7-2 and TRBJ1-5, with D perhaps matching TRBD1 (5 bases). The CDR3 covers 15 residues. The V end lost 6 bases, the J end lost 5 bases, and 17 bases lay between the germline ends. From germline, CDR1 is SGHTA and CDR2 FQGNSA. The chain's CDR3 is CASSWGWGRDQPQHF. CDR3 DNA: TGTGCCAGCAGTTGGGGGTGGGGGAGGGATCAGCCCCAGCATTTT.

This clone appeared once. The J gene is TRBJ2-7, the V gene TRBV6-1, with D perhaps matching TRBD2 (5 bases). Germline values: CDR1 MNHNS, CDR2 SASEGT. The CDR3 has 14 residues. Trimming stripped 2 bases from V and 0 bases from J, with 8 bases between. CDR3 in amino acids: CASSEIGSSYEQYV. The DNA of the CDR3 is TGTGCCAGCAGTGAAATAGGGAGCTCCTACGAGCAGTACGTC.

This clone occurred many times. V is TRBV13 and J is TRBJ1-4; D not certain. Trimming took off 5 bases at V and 6 bases at J, with 19 bases between the two ends. Germline values: CDR1 PRHDT, CDR2 FYEKMQ (reference sequence). This CDR3 region has 16 residues. The CDR3 loop is CASSLSGNPQYEKLFF. The DNA of the CDR3 is TGTGCCAGCAGCCTATCGGGTAACCCACAATATGAAAAACTGTTTTTT.

This clone occurred once. The J gene is TRBJ2-7, the V gene TRBV13, with 12 bases lining up with TRBD2. Losses at the gene ends were 0 bases for V and 3 bases for J; bases not matched to a gene: 3. This CDR3 region has 16 residues. Per the germline V gene, CDR1 is PRHDT and CDR2 is FYEKMQ (reference sequence). Written as DNA, the CDR3 is TGTGCCAGCAGCTTAGGTGGACTAGCGGGAAACTACGAGCAGTACGTC. Protein: CASSLGGLAGNYEQYV.

This chain joins TRBV30 and TRBJ2-3, with a possible D match to TRBD1 (5 bases). CDR1 is GTSNPN and CDR2 is SVGIG in the germline V gene (reference sequence). V lost 3 bases and J lost 3, with 10 bases in between. This CDR3 region has 13 residues. This CDR3 reads CAWRGRWTDTQYF. CDR3 sequence (DNA): TGTGCCTGGAGGGGGCGGTGGACAGATACGCAGTATTTT.

The chain uses TRBV6-5 and TRBJ2-5; 10 bases align to TRBD2. V was pared by 2 bases and J by 7 bases, with 10 bases of the junction left unmatched. Per the germline V gene, CDR1 is MNHEY and CDR2 is SVGAGI. The CDR3 is made up of 16 amino acids. The DNA for the CDR3 is TGTGCCAGCAGTTACGGCGGGGCTAGCGGGAGCAGGACCCAGTACTTC. Translating gives CASSYGGASGSRTQYF.